A selection of T cell receptor beta chains follows, all from one sample in a study of blood T cells in healthy people across ages. TCRdb used MiXCR to reprocess the 5' RACE reads, holding one entry per CDR3 protein. The table lists about 640,000 distinct CDR3 sequences, around three fifths of them singletons. Material: blood. These receptors came from a man between 60 and 70 years old in good health. The CDR3 runs from the conserved cysteine through the conserved F or W. D genes are given only for firm matches. The listing skips clone size in some rows; elsewhere it reads once, few, many or a size class.

>TRBV27|.|.|15|TRBJ1-5
CASSSPHLGPGSQHF
TGTGCCAGCAGTTCCCCCCATTTGGGCCCCGGTTCCCAGCATTTT
>TRBV28|.|.|14|TRBJ2-7
CASSTGGTINEQYF
TGTGCCAGCAGTACGGGCGGGACAATCAACGAGCAGTACTTC
>TRBV6-6|.|TRBD1|14|TRBJ1-5
CASSYTGGKQPQHF
TGTGCCAGCTCTTATACAGGGGGCAAACAGCCCCAGCATTTT
>TRBV12-3/TRBV12-4|many|TRBD2|17|TRBJ2-3
CASSSGLAGVMTDTQYF
TGTGCCAGCAGTTCCGGACTAGCGGGGGTTATGACAGATACGCAGTATTTT
>TRBV2|.|TRBD2|16|TRBJ2-1
CASSAFSRGGNNEQFF
TGTGCCAGCAGTGCATTTTCCCGGGGGGGTAACAATGAGCAGTTCTTC
>TRBV4-1|.|TRBD1|20|TRBJ2-6
CASSPHNRDSVFSGANVLTF
TGCGCCAGCAGCCCCCATAACCGGGACAGCGTTTTCTCTGGGGCCAACGTCCTGACTTTC
>TRBV15|.|TRBD2|15|TRBJ2-7
CATSRRTSGSPEQYF
TGTGCCACCAGCAGACGGACTAGCGGGAGTCCCGAGCAGTACTTC
>TRBV20-1|.|.|19|TRBJ1-1
CSARPPRRQDTGLHTEAFF
TGCAGTGCTAGACCCCCGCGCCGACAGGACACAGGGTTGCACACTGAAGCTTTCTTT
>TRBV24-1|.|.|15|TRBJ2-3
CATTSGTEPTDTQYF
TGTGCCACCACGAGCGGAACGGAACCCACAGATACGCAGTATTTT
>TRBV29-1|few|.|11|TRBJ2-5
CSAEEQETQYF
TGCAGCGCCGAGGAGCAAGAGACCCAGTACTTC
>TRBV4-2|.|.|16|TRBJ1-1
CASSHRAGTMNTEAFF
TGTGCCAGCAGCCACCGGGCGGGGACAATGAACACTGAAGCTTTCTTT
>TRBV7-9|.|TRBD1|14|TRBJ2-5
CASTGTGRRETQYF
TGTGCCAGCACCGGGACAGGTCGGAGAGAGACCCAGTACTTC
>TRBV2|.|.|11|TRBJ1-2
CASSPLGGYTF
TGTGCCAGCAGTCCCCTTGGGGGCTACACCTTC
>TRBV2|.|.|10|TRBJ1-2
CASSRKGYTF
TGTGCCAGCAGTCGAAAAGGCTACACCTTC
>TRBV6-5|.|.|13|TRBJ2-7
CASSYSKGYEQYF
TGTGCCAGCAGTTACTCGAAAGGGTACGAGCAGTACTTC
>TRBV15|.|.|13|TRBJ2-7
CATSRASSYEQYF
TGTGCCACCAGCAGAGCCAGCTCCTACGAGCAGTACTTC
>TRBV20-1|.|.|10|TRBJ1-1
CSAADVEAFF
TGCAGTGCTGCAGACGTTGAAGCTTTCTTT
>TRBV20-1|.|.|14|TRBJ1-5
CSAIRRDSNQPQHF
TGCAGTGCTATCCGAAGGGATAGCAATCAGCCCCAGCATTTT
>TRBV6-6|.|.|13|TRBJ1-1
CASSYLQNTEAFF
TGTGCCAGCAGTTATCTCCAGAACACTGAAGCTTTCTTT
>TRBV20-1|.|.|12|TRBJ1-2
CSAEGQAYGYTF
TGCAGTGCTGAGGGGCAGGCCTATGGCTACACCTTC
>TRBV5-1|.|TRBD1|14|TRBJ2-3
CASSADRITDTQYF
TGCGCCAGCAGCGCGGACAGGATCACAGATACGCAGTATTTT
>TRBV5-1|.|.|13|TRBJ1-2
CASSLGQQSGYTF
TGCGCCAGCAGCTTGGGGCAGCAGAGTGGCTACACCTTC
>TRBV24-1|.|.|14|TRBJ1-2
CATSDPGYSDGYTF
TGTGCCACCAGTGATCCGGGTTATTCGGATGGCTACACCTTC
>TRBV10-3|.|.|15|TRBJ1-6
CAISESGPGGSPLHF
TGTGCCATCAGTGAGTCAGGGCCCGGGGGTTCACCCCTCCACTTT
>TRBV9|once|TRBD1|14|TRBJ1-2
CASSVGTGGYGYTF
TGTGCCAGCAGCGTAGGAACAGGGGGCTATGGCTACACCTTC
>TRBV5-1|few|.|15|TRBJ2-1
CASSLTYSSYNEQFF
TGCGCCAGCAGCTTAACATATAGCTCCTACAATGAGCAGTTCTTC
>TRBV7-2|.|TRBD1|16|TRBJ1-2
CASTAWLTGGNYGYTF
TGTGCCAGCACCGCCTGGCTGACAGGGGGGAACTATGGCTACACCTTC
>TRBV19|.|TRBD1|17|TRBJ1-2
CASAGPRARQGNYGYTF
TGTGCCAGTGCAGGACCGCGGGCGAGACAGGGAAACTATGGCTACACCTTC
>TRBV11-2|few|TRBD2|17|TRBJ2-5
CASSLERGGLARETQYF
TGTGCCAGCAGCTTAGAAAGGGGAGGACTAGCCAGAGAGACCCAGTACTTC
>TRBV27|.|.|13|TRBJ2-7
CASSLRPNYEQYF
TGTGCCAGCAGTTTGCGGCCCAATTACGAGCAGTACTTC